This T cell receptor (beta chain) came from a study of spatial heterogeneity in lung cancer (dated by TCRdb to about 2019). About the study as a whole: The donors were some 76 patients from the lung TRACERx cohort who had early-stage, untreated non-small cell lung cancer. TCR repertoire features were related to nonsynonymous mutation counts determined by whole-exome sequencing of tumor tissue. Follow-up PBMC samples were sequenced whenever available, with a median time to follow-up of approximately 25 months after resection. In the raw uncorrected reads, each unique combination of TCR and UMI appeared on average more than ten times. In non-small cell lung cancer, the study made a quantitative comparison of TCR alpha and beta repertoires among multiple tumor regions, matched nontumor lung and blood. Beta-chain transcripts were consistently detected in greater numbers than alpha-chain transcripts, which likely reflected higher beta-chain transcript abundance. At surgery, both alpha and beta chains were TCR-sequenced in roughly 200 tumor regions, approximately 64 matched nontumor lung samples and 56 PBMC samples.

The research as a whole found: Confirming at a functional level the hypothesis that regional TCRs recognize regional mutations was considered to require additional single-cell paired TCR alpha and beta sequencing. Only approximately 14 patients were included in the comparisons of baseline and follow-up blood repertoires. Ubiquitous expanded tumor TCRs were detected in blood more often at tumor resection than at routine follow-up.

Comment on this clonotype: Its binding antigen is unknown. The record has no base qualities; no much larger clone is one base away.

The method was 5' RACE. These reads were obtained on a NextSeq 500. In the TCR library protocol, a unique molecular identifier was attached to each TCR cDNA molecule so that PCR and sequencing errors could be corrected. Per the authors' processing: TCR identification, UMI-based error correction and CDR3 extraction were all carried out with Decombinator tools. TCRs above a frequency of 2 per 1,000, corresponding to the top 1% of the tumor frequency distribution, were defined as expanded. Each repertoire was subsampled 100 times to 5,000 TCRs, after which Renyi diversity was computed with the R vegan package. CDR3 similarity networks were built from amino acid triplet string-kernel similarity, with CDR3s being connected when pairwise similarity was above 0.82. TCRdb's own reprocessing of the public reads used fastp at Q25 and MiXCR and kept productive beta chains. Every entry covers one CDR3 protein and lists the most common genes and DNA from its rows. For this entry, the V and J calls and clone size follow TCRdb and not the study's own pipeline. The sample includes around 100,000 distinct CDR3 sequences, with less than 14% observed a single time. About 24% of the sample lies in the top ten.

The time point label here, explained by the study, means: blood at routine non-recurrence follow-up after resection. For TCR sequencing, whole RNA was extracted from tumor and nontumor lung tissue, or from cryopreserved PBMC samples, and no cell sorting was done. Only patients with enough RNA available from two or more tumor regions were chosen for TCR sequencing. At the junction V is shortened by 6 bases and J by 4 bases, with 18 bases in between. From the cysteine through the phenylalanine, the CDR3 covers 15 amino acids. Solely the CDR3 DNA is kept, with 45 bases framed from the first base. From the germline V gene, CDR1 is MDHEN and CDR2 is SYDVKM.

The sequence was obtained from a female donor with early-stage non-small cell lung cancer. The V and J genes are TRBV28 and TRBJ1-1; TRBD1 is perhaps the D gene, given 6 matching bases. This sample comprised PBMCs, obtained at follow-up. The CDR3 sequence is CASSSPWGRGTEAFF. The nucleotide sequence is given as TGTGCCAGCAGCTCCCCGTGGGGGCGCGGCACTGAAGCTTTCTTT.